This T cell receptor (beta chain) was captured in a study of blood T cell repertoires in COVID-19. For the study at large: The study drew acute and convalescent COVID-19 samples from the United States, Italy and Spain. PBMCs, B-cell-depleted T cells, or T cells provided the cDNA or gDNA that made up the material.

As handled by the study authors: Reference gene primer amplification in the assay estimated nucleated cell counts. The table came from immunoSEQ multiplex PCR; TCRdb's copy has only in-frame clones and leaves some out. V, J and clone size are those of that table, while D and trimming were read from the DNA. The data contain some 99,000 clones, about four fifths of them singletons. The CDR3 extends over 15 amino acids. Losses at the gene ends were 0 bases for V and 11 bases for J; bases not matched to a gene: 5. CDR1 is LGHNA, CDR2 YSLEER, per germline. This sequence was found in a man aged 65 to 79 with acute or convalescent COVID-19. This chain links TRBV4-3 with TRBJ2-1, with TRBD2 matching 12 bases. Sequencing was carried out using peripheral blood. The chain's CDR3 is CASSQDALAGGQQFF. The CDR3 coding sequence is TGCGCCAGCAGCCAAGATGCGCTAGCGGGAGGGCAGCAGTTCTTC.